Listed here are 17 T cell receptor beta chains from one sample, sequenced in a study of graft-versus-host responses after intestinal transplantation. Data came from immunoSEQ multiplex PCR; TCRdb stores just in-frame clones and leaves some out. The sample yields about 85,000 clones, approximately 90% seen once. The antigens of these receptors remain unknown. This sample comprised unstimulated CD8+ T cells sorted from spleen or lymph node cells, obtained before transplant. The origin of the receptors is a human donor who was the organ donor for an intestinal transplant.

Points on this clone: Distinct nucleotide sequences in the sample also encode this CDR3. This chain uses TRBV19 with TRBJ1-5; D gene ambiguous. The germline V and J ends were trimmed by 3 bases and 5 bases, with 11 bases remaining between them. The CDR3 runs to 14 residues. Germline CDR1 is LNHDA and CDR2 is SQIVND (reference sequence). The CDR3 protein is CASSIGFGDQPQHF. DNA for the CDR3: TGTGCCAGTAGTATCGGATTTGGGGATCAGCCCCAGCATTTT.

This rearrangement joins TRBV13 to TRBJ2-1; D is undetermined. Germline V gives CDR1 PRHDT, CDR2 FYEKMQ (reference sequence). The CDR3 contains 11 residues. The germline V and J ends were trimmed by 2 bases and 8 bases, with 4 bases remaining between them. In DNA, the CDR3 is TGTGCCAGCAGCTTAATCCATGAGCAGTTCTTC. Translating gives CASSLIHEQFF.

The J gene is TRBJ1-3, the V gene TRBV5-3, with 9 nucleotides matching TRBD1. TRBV5-3 is sorted into the ORF group, with uncertain function. There are 19 residues in the CDR3. V shed 5 bases and J 2 bases; nucleotides not matched to a gene: 17. DNA of the CDR3: TGTGCCAGAAGAGTCTCGGTTGAGCGGGACAGGGCGACTGGAAACACCATATATTTT. Translating it yields CARRVSVERDRATGNTIYF.

The chain uses TRBV6-1 and TRBJ1-5; TRBD1 aligns across 8 bases. The CDR3 length is 20 residues. Trimming took 3 bases from V and 0 from J; bases not matched to a gene: 16. In germline, CDR1 is MNHNS, CDR2 SASEGT. The DNA of the CDR3 is TGTGCCAGCAGTGACCCAGCCCGGGACAGGCTGGAAGATAGCAATCAGCCCCAGCATTTT. Translation: CASSDPARDRLEDSNQPQHF.

The chain employs TRBV13 and TRBJ2-3; the D call may be TRBD1 or TRBD2 (5 bases each). This CDR3 is 16 amino acids long. Trimming shortened V by 2 bases and J by 6 bases, and 18 bases separated the two germline ends. The germline V gene has CDR1 PRHDT and CDR2 FYEKMQ (reference sequence). CDR3 protein: CASSLLGDPTSDTQYF. CDR3 DNA sequence: TGTGCCAGCAGCTTACTGGGGGACCCCACCTCGGATACGCAGTATTTT.

The CDR3 DNA follows: TGTGCCAGCAGGGCTTCGGACGGACAGAACACCGGGGAGCTGTTTTTT. It is translated as CASRASDGQNTGELFF. This chain connects TRBV7-9 to TRBJ2-2; maybe TRBD1 (5 bases). Looked up from germline, CDR1 is SEHNR and CDR2 is FQNEAQ (reference sequence). V was pared by 6 bases and J by 1 base, with 15 bases between. The CDR3 runs to 16 residues.

V is TRBV10-2 and J is TRBJ2-7; TRBD1 might be the D (5 bases). The CDR3 runs to 15 residues. Germline assignment: CDR1 WSHSY and CDR2 SAAADI. The V end lost 5 bases, the J end lost 6 bases, and 20 bases lay between the germline ends. The DNA of the CDR3 is TGCGCCAGCAGTCTCCCAGGGCTCCCTCTCTGCGAGCAGTACTTC. Translation gives CASSLPGLPLCEQYF.

The J gene is TRBJ2-7, the V gene TRBV11-2; D not resolved. Trimming removed 3 bases at V and 6 bases at J, with 9 bases between. CDR1 and CDR2 from the germline V gene are SGHAT and FQNNGV. CDR3 size: 12 residues. The chain's CDR3 is CASSFAVGEQYF. The CDR3 DNA follows: TGTGCCAGCAGCTTCGCAGTTGGCGAGCAGTACTTC.

The rearrangement uses TRBV7-3 and TRBJ2-1; no reliable D call. This CDR3 is built from 13 residues. The germline V gene encodes CDR1 SGHTA and CDR2 FQGTGA. Trimming left V 5 bases short and J 6 bases short, with 11 bases between. The CDR3 coding sequence is TGTGCCAGCAGCCCCCCGATGGCCAATGAGCAGTTCTTC. Encoded protein: CASSPPMANEQFF.

The chain employs TRBV10-1 and TRBJ1-3; 8 positions match TRBD1. The end of the DNA fits TRBJ2-2 better, so the J call may be wrong. The CDR3 is made up of 19 amino acids. Per the germline V gene, CDR1 is WNHNN and CDR2 is SYGVQD (reference sequence). DNA for the CDR3: TGCGCCAGCAGTGACTGGATCTATACGACAGGGGCGAACACCGGGGAGCTGTTTTTT. Translating gives CASSDWIYTTGANTGELFF.

The rearrangement links TRBV5-1 to TRBJ2-1, with D tentatively TRBD1 (7 bases). The CDR3 length is 15 residues. Looked up from germline, CDR1 is SGHRS and CDR2 is YFSETQ. V lost 3 bases and J 3 bases, leaving 13 bases between the germline ends. This CDR3 is CASSWRDSVYNEQFF. CDR3 in DNA: TGCGCCAGCAGCTGGAGGGACAGCGTCTACAATGAGCAGTTCTTC.

The rearrangement joins TRBV7-7 to TRBJ1-1, with D possibly matching TRBD1 (5 bases). V lost 1 base to trimming and J lost 11 bases, with 17 bases between them. The CDR3 has 14 residues. Germline V gene data show CDR1 as SSHAT and CDR2 as FNYEAQ (reference sequence). The CDR3 sequence: CASSLETMRGRAFF. CDR3 coding DNA: TGTGCCAGCAGCTTAGAAACAATGAGGGGTCGGGCTTTCTTT.

The chain has TRBV6-5 and TRBJ1-2; tentative D call: TRBD1 (5 bases). CDR3 size: 16 residues. Germline CDR1 and CDR2: MNHEY and SVGAGI. The V gene lost 0 bases and the J gene lost 5 bases, with 16 bases spanning the gap. This CDR3 is CASSYSQPTPGYGYTF. Written as DNA, the CDR3 is TGTGCCAGCAGTTACTCGCAGCCTACCCCAGGGTATGGCTACACCTTC.

This sequence joins TRBV19 and TRBJ1-1, with D possibly matching TRBD1 (6 bases). Germline V CDR1 and CDR2: LNHDA, SQIVND (reference sequence). Trimming cost V 5 bases and J 0 bases, with 19 bases left between them. The CDR3 sequence is 17 residues long. The CDR3 spells CASSVTEIGTLNTEAFF. The CDR3 bases are TGTGCCAGTAGTGTAACCGAAATCGGGACACTGAACACTGAAGCTTTCTTT.

The V gene is TRBV11-2, the J gene TRBJ2-3, with D possibly TRBD1 on 5 matching bases. CDR3 length equals 14 residues. Germline CDR1 and CDR2: SGHAT and FQNNGV. V lost 5 bases, J lost 5 bases, and 14 bases lay in between. This chain's CDR3 is CASSPWTPGDTQYF. The CDR3 DNA follows: TGTGCCAGCAGCCCATGGACACCCGGAGATACGCAGTATTTT.

CDR3 DNA: TGTGCCAGCAGCCCCACACAGCACGAGCAGTACTTC. Encoded protein: CASSPTQHEQYF. The rearrangement links TRBV13 to TRBJ2-7; D ambiguous. In germline, CDR1 is PRHDT, CDR2 FYEKMQ (reference sequence). The CDR3 runs to 12 residues. V lost 5 bases and J lost 5, with 10 bases in between.

This chain links TRBV6-1 with TRBJ1-2; D call uncertain. V lost 4 bases and J lost 7, with 16 bases in between. The CDR3 runs to 14 residues. Germline loops: CDR1 MNHNS, CDR2 SASEGT. The CDR3 nucleotides are TGTGCCAGCAGTGGATACAGTCCAAGCTTTGGCTACACCTTC. Translation: CASSGYSPSFGYTF.